What follows are 30 T cell receptor beta chains derived from one specimen sequenced in a study of follicular helper T cells after annual influenza vaccination. The repertoire was sequenced with immunoSEQ multiplex PCR; TCRdb's copy has only in-frame clones and lacks some. The sample has 9,000 to 10,000 clones; roughly 90% are singletons. The sample's time point: 2015-2016 season, pre-vaccination. The input for sequencing was CXCR5+ CD38- circulating T follicular helper cells from blood, taken on the day of influenza vaccination. Subset of the sample: circulating Tfh, non-naive CD4+CXCR5+PD-1+ (ICOS+CD38+ or ICOS-CD38-). These TCRs come from an adult who received the influenza vaccine.

Concerning this clone: Compared with germline, one end of the junction differs, possibly owing to a read error. The V and J genes are TRBV11-2 and TRBJ2-7; possibly TRBD2 for D (5 bases). The CDR3 loop spans 12 amino acids. The germline V gene has CDR1 SGHAT and CDR2 FQNNGV. CDR3 residues: CASRLVTGEQYF. The CDR3 nucleotides are TGTGCCAGCAGATTAGTGACGGGGGAGCAGTACTTC.

This chain uses TRBV19 with TRBJ1-2, with D hard to call. Germline CDR1 is LNHDA and CDR2 is SQIVND (reference sequence). Trimming took 7 bases from V and 0 from J, leaving 15 bases between them. This CDR3 spans 15 amino acids. CDR3 DNA: TGTGCCAGTATCCGAAGGGCGGATGCTAACTATGGCTACACCTTC. It specifies CASIRRADANYGYTF.

The chain joins TRBV5-4 to TRBJ2-7; no firm D call. CDR3 size: 13 residues. Germline V gives CDR1 SGHNT, CDR2 YYREEE (reference sequence). V was pared by 4 bases and J by 2 bases, with 10 bases between. CDR3 protein: CASSNTRTYEQYF. CDR3 coding DNA: TGTGCCAGCAGCAACACACGGACCTACGAGCAGTACTTC.

The chain uses TRBV18 and TRBJ2-6, with 9 bases that match TRBD1. Germline assignment: CDR1 KGHSH and CDR2 LQKENI. The CDR3 consists of 17 residues. With 2 bases clipped from V and 1 base from J, the junction kept 3 bases outside the gene matches. The CDR3: CASSPATGGSGANVLTF. CDR3 in DNA: TGTGCCAGCTCACCAGCGACAGGGGGATCTGGGGCCAACGTCCTGACTTTC.

The chain is built from TRBV11-3 and TRBJ2-5; 10 nucleotides line up with TRBD2. Germline V lookup: CDR1 SGHNT, CDR2 YENEEA. The CDR3 runs to 16 residues. The V and J ends lost 1 base and 1 base, in that order; junction bases with no gene match: 3. The CDR3 here is CASSLGLAGVQETQYF. The CDR3 coding sequence is TGTGCCAGCAGCTTAGGGCTAGCGGGAGTCCAAGAGACCCAGTACTTC.

This clone has only a few counts. CDR3 sequence reads: CASSRDISGNTIYF. CDR3 coding DNA: TGCGCCAGCAGCAGAGACATTTCTGGAAACACCATATATTTT. This chain joins TRBV5-1 and TRBJ1-3; no firm D call. V lost 4 bases and J lost 1, with 9 bases in between. This CDR3 has 14 residues. Germline V gene data show CDR1 as SGHRS and CDR2 as YFSETQ. The variable domain in full, with the rest retrieved from reference TRBV5-1 and TRBJ1-3, is KAGVTQTPRYLIKTRGQQVTLSCSPISGHRSVSWYQQTPGQGLQFLFEYFSETQRNKGNFPGRFSGRQFSNSRSEMNVSTLELGDSALYLCASSRDISGNTIYFGEGSWLTVV.

The genes are TRBV5-1 and TRBJ2-7, with D possibly TRBD1 on 6 matching bases. The CDR3 is 14 amino acids. Germline V lookup: CDR1 SGHRS, CDR2 YFSETQ. V was cut by 2 bases and J by 1 base, with 10 bases left in between. The CDR3 DNA sequence: TGCGCCAGCAGCTTAATAGGACAGTCCTACGAGCAGTACTTC. It is translated as CASSLIGQSYEQYF.

The chain has TRBV12-5 and TRBJ2-1, with TRBD2 as a possible D gene (5 bases). CDR1 LGHNT and CDR2 FRNRAP come from the germline V gene. The CDR3 is 11 residues long. Trimming shortened V by 7 bases and J by 10 bases, and 11 bases separated the two germline ends. CDR3 sequence reads: CASALTIEQFF. CDR3 nucleotide sequence: TGTGCTAGTGCCTTGACTATCGAGCAGTTCTTC.

J is TRBJ2-3 and V is TRBV13, with TRBD1 identical over 10 bases. Per the germline V gene, CDR1 is PRHDT and CDR2 is FYEKMQ (reference sequence). The CDR3 loop spans 16 amino acids. V trimming: 3 bases; J trimming: 1 base; junction bases outside the gene matches: 4. CDR3 coding DNA: TGTGCCAGCAGCTTGGGGACAGGGGCCCGCACAGATACGCAGTATTTT. It translates to CASSLGTGARTDTQYF.

J is TRBJ2-6 and V is TRBV10-3; possibly TRBD1 or TRBD2 for D (5 bases each). CDR1 and CDR2 (germline): ENHRY, SYGVKD. V was cut by 0 bases and J by 3 bases, with 9 bases left in between. The CDR3 is 16 residues long. CDR3 sequence reads: CAISESGVFGANVLTF. In DNA, the CDR3 is TGTGCCATCAGTGAGTCGGGGGTCTTTGGGGCCAACGTCCTGACTTTC.

This clone came up once. The V gene is TRBV19, the J gene TRBJ2-1, with D possibly TRBD1 on 7 matching bases. The germline V and J ends were trimmed by 0 bases and 7 bases, with 13 bases remaining between them. The length of the CDR3 is 15 residues. Germline loops: CDR1 LNHDA, CDR2 SQIVND (reference sequence). CDR3 in DNA: TGTGCCAGTAGTATAGATAGCCAGGGGGGAAATGAGCAGTTCTTC. Translation: CASSIDSQGGNEQFF.

The chain couples TRBV10-2 to TRBJ2-7, with 8 positions matching TRBD2. Germline lookup yields CDR1 WSHSY and CDR2 SAAADI. V trimming: 10 bases; J trimming: 3 bases; junction bases outside the gene matches: 5. The CDR3 extends over 12 amino acids. The CDR3 loop reads CATGAGGYEQYF. The CDR3 region has the DNA TGCGCCACGGGGGCGGGGGGCTACGAGCAGTACTTC.

This chain connects TRBV2 to TRBJ1-2; no clear D. The CDR3 is 15 amino acids. Germline CDR1 and CDR2: SNHLY and FYNNEI. The V gene lost 4 bases and the J gene lost 4 bases, with 16 bases spanning the gap. CDR3 nucleotides: TGTGCCAGCAGTGTCGGCCCGGGATCCACCTATGGCTACACCTTC. This gives the protein CASSVGPGSTYGYTF.

The chain is built from TRBV18 and TRBJ2-2; D is unresolved. This CDR3 contains 14 residues. The V and J ends lost 2 bases and 3 bases respectively, with 7 bases between them. Germline assignment: CDR1 KGHSH and CDR2 LQKENI. The CDR3 loop is CASSPSADTGELFF. CDR3 DNA: TGTGCCAGCTCACCATCCGCCGACACCGGGGAGCTGTTTTTT.

The chain couples TRBV19 to TRBJ2-3; D uncertain. The length of the CDR3 is 14 residues. CDR1 and CDR2 (germline): LNHDA, SQIVND (reference sequence). V lost 1 base and J lost 0, with 5 bases in between. CDR3 sequence: CASSIGSSTDTQYF. The CDR3 DNA is TGTGCCAGTAGTATAGGCAGTAGCACAGATACGCAGTATTTT.

The J gene is TRBJ2-7, the V gene TRBV20-1, with 7 bases fitting TRBD1. V gave up 4 bases and J gave up 7 bases; unmatched junction bases: 4. CDR1 and CDR2 from the germline V gene are DFQATT and SNEGSKA (reference sequence). This CDR3 has 11 residues. CDR3 amino acids: CSATPGGEQYF. The DNA of the CDR3 is TGCAGTGCTACCCCAGGGGGTGAGCAGTACTTC.

The V and J genes are TRBV4-3 and TRBJ1-1; D unclear. Trimming removed 1 base from V and 6 bases from J, with 6 bases in between. CDR3 length equals 12 residues. Germline CDR1 and CDR2: LGHNA and YSLEER. CDR3 coding DNA: TGCGCCAGCAGCCAAGCCGGTTCTGAAGCTTTCTTT. Translating it yields CASSQAGSEAFF.

V is TRBV6-1 and J is TRBJ1-5; a weak D match, TRBD1 (5 bases). V lost 2 bases and J lost 4, with 15 bases in between. CDR1 is MNHNS, CDR2 SASEGT, per germline. The length of the CDR3 is 16 residues. CDR3 nucleotides: TGTGCCAGCAGTGAACTTGTGACAGCAGATAATCAGCCCCAGCATTTT. This translates into CASSELVTADNQPQHF.

The count of this clone is one. V and J are TRBV6-5 and TRBJ2-7; no definite D call. V was cut by 5 bases and J by 0 bases, with 11 bases left in between. Germline V gene data show CDR1 as MNHEY and CDR2 as SVGAGI. This CDR3 is built from 14 residues. As DNA, the CDR3 is TGTGCCAGCAGTGCCCGGGCTCTCTCCTACGAGCAGTACTTC. It yields the protein CASSARALSYEQYF.

This CDR3 is CASSGGTGDTGANVLTF. CDR3 coding DNA: TGTGCCAGCAGCGGGGGGACAGGGGATACAGGGGCCAACGTCCTGACTTTC. This rearrangement joins TRBV5-5 to TRBJ2-6; TRBD1 matches 10 bases. The CDR3 runs 17 residues. Germline-derived CDR1 and CDR2 are SGHKS and YYEKEE (reference sequence). With 4 bases clipped from V and 4 bases from J, the junction kept 8 bases outside the gene matches.

This clone was observed a single time. J is TRBJ1-2 and V is TRBV6-5; TRBD1 matches at 7 bases. V lost 4 bases to trimming and J lost 6 bases; unmatched junction nucleotides: 11. The CDR3 totals 15 residues. Per the germline V gene, CDR1 is MNHEY and CDR2 is SVGAGI. As DNA, the CDR3 is TGTGCCAGCAGTTCCACAGGGGCCTGGGGGAATGGCTACACCTTC. Amino acid sequence: CASSSTGAWGNGYTF.

V and J are TRBV6-5 and TRBJ1-2; D remains ambiguous. V was trimmed by 4 bases and J by 8 bases, leaving 17 bases between them. The germline V gene has CDR1 MNHEY and CDR2 SVGAGI. The CDR3 is 14 residues long. The CDR3 loop reads CASSSTDGVMGYTF. The CDR3 coding sequence is TGTGCCAGCAGTTCCACGGACGGTGTAATGGGCTACACCTTC.

The chain is built from TRBV7-2 and TRBJ2-3, with TRBD2 matching 10 bases. V gave up 5 bases and J gave up 5 bases; unmatched junction bases: 10. Germline CDR1 SGHTA, CDR2 FQGNSA. This CDR3 spans 16 amino acids. CDR3 sequence reads: CASSLKAGGLGDTQYF. The CDR3 DNA reads as TGTGCCAGCAGCCTAAAAGCGGGGGGGCTTGGAGATACGCAGTATTTT. Looking up the rest from reference TRBV7-2 and TRBJ2-3 gives the full variable domain: GAGVSQSPSNKVTEKGKDVELRCDPISGHTALYWYRQSLGQGLEFLIYFQGNSAPDKSGLPSDRFSAERTGGSVSTLTIQRTQQEDSAVYLCASSLKAGGLGDTQYFGPGTRLTVL.

The chain links TRBV19 to TRBJ1-5, with 10 bases aligning to TRBD1. Germline V gene lookup returns CDR1 LNHDA and CDR2 SQIVND (reference sequence). The CDR3 runs 13 residues. Germline trimming cut 11 bases from V and 4 bases from J; bases unmatched to any gene: 5. The CDR3 protein is CAARDRGNQPQHF. In nucleotides, the CDR3 is TGTGCCGCCCGGGACAGGGGAAATCAGCCCCAGCATTTT.

The V call is TRBV28, the J call TRBJ2-7; the D is unclear. V was shortened by 6 bases and J by 12 bases, with 18 bases between the two germline ends. The CDR3 runs 12 residues. Germline values: CDR1 MDHEN, CDR2 SYDVKM. The CDR3 loop reads CASSRSQAKGYF. In DNA, the CDR3 is TGTGCCAGCAGCCGTAGCCAGGCCAAGGGGTACTTC.

This clone was counted between two and nine times. This rearrangement joins TRBV2 to TRBJ1-5; D ambiguous. With 6 bases removed from V and 0 bases from J, the gap between germline ends came to 9 bases. CDR1 and CDR2 from the germline V gene are SNHLY and FYNNEI. The length of the CDR3 is 14 residues. The CDR3 nucleotides read TGTGCCAGCAGGACGGACCTTAGCAATCAGCCCCAGCATTTT. The encoded protein is CASRTDLSNQPQHF.

The V call is TRBV6-4, the J call TRBJ2-7; TRBD2 might be the D (6 bases). This CDR3 has 14 residues. Between the trimmed V and J ends, which lost 5 bases and 2 bases, there was a span of 13 bases. Per germline, CDR1 MRHNA and CDR2 SNTAGT. Written as DNA, the CDR3 is TGTGCCAGCAGTCCCGGGACTGGCCCCTACGAGCAGTACTTC. Its translation: CASSPGTGPYEQYF.

This chain joins TRBV18 and TRBJ1-5, with unresolved D. CDR1 and CDR2 from the germline V gene are KGHSH and LQKENI. V was cut by 6 bases and J by 7 bases, with 10 bases left in between. The CDR3 extends over 12 amino acids. The CDR3 DNA is TGTGCCAGCTCGGGAGGGAACCAGCCCCAGCATTTT. Protein sequence: CASSGGNQPQHF.

V gene TRBV7-2 combines with J gene TRBJ2-5; 9 bases are a match to TRBD2. Germline loops: CDR1 SGHTA, CDR2 FQGNSA. V lost 5 bases to trimming and J lost 7 bases; unmatched junction nucleotides: 11. This CDR3 region has 15 residues. The CDR3 nucleotides are TGTGCCAGCAGCGTGGGCGGGGGGGCAATCGGGACCCAGTACTTC. Amino acids: CASSVGGGAIGTQYF. Full variable domain (rest looked up from reference TRBV7-2 and TRBJ2-5): GAGVSQSPSNKVTEKGKDVELRCDPISGHTALYWYRQSLGQGLEFLIYFQGNSAPDKSGLPSDRFSAERTGGSVSTLTIQRTQQEDSAVYLCASSVGGGAIGTQYFGPGTRLLVL.

This rearrangement joins TRBV5-1 to TRBJ2-7, with a weak D call TRBD2 (6 bases). Germline assignment: CDR1 SGHRS and CDR2 YFSETQ. The CDR3 is made up of 13 amino acids. V was trimmed by 0 bases and J by 7 bases, leaving 11 bases between them. CDR3 bases: TGCGCCAGCAGCTTGGATCTAGCGAGGGAGCAGTACTTC. It specifies CASSLDLAREQYF. Together with reference TRBV5-1 and TRBJ2-7, the CDR3 gives the full variable domain: KAGVTQTPRYLIKTRGQQVTLSCSPISGHRSVSWYQQTPGQGLQFLFEYFSETQRNKGNFPGRFSGRQFSNSRSEMNVSTLELGDSALYLCASSLDLAREQYFGPGTRLTVT.